These T cell receptor beta chains were read from a single sample in a study of molecular identifiers for immune sequencing clone quantification. TCRdb re-derived calls from the PCR reads in MiXCR, one entry per CDR3 protein. The profile shows about 630,000 distinct CDR3 sequences, roughly 27% of them singletons. The material sequenced was naive CD8+ T cells from blood, with Jurkat cell RNA spiked in. The origin of the receptors is a human donor in good health. Some libraries in this study had Jurkat cell RNA spiked in. Both conserved end residues are part of each CDR3. The D gene is left open where the match is weak. Some rows mark clone size as missing; the rest say once, few, many or name a class of expanded clone.

j_gene	v_gene	d_gene	abundance	CDR3nt	CDR3aa
TRBJ1-5	TRBV6-4	-	many	TGTGCCAGCAGTGACGGTCCCCATCAGCCCCAGCATTTT	CASSDGPHQPQHF
TRBJ1-6	TRBV4-3	TRBD1	-	TGCGCCAGCAGCCAAGATAGACAGGGCGCTGGATCCTATAATTCACCCCTCCACTTT	CASSQDRQGAGSYNSPLHF
TRBJ2-1	TRBV5-3	-	-	TGTGCCAGAAGCTTGTGTTCGGTAAGGAATGAGCAGTTCTTC	CARSLCSVRNEQFF
TRBJ2-1	TRBV12-3/TRBV12-4	-	few	TGTGCCAGCGAGGGGAGCTCCTACAATGAGCAGTTCTTC	CASEGSSYNEQFF
TRBJ1-1	TRBV3-1	-	-	TGTGCCAGCAGCCATGGGGGGTTTGAAGCTTTCTTT	CASSHGGFEAFF
TRBJ1-5	TRBV6-2/TRBV6-3	TRBD1	many	TGTGCCAGCAGTCAGCCCGGGACAGGTTATCAGCCCCAGCATTTT	CASSQPGTGYQPQHF
TRBJ2-4	TRBV28	-	many	TGTGCCAGCAGTCCGAGGACGCTTAAAAACATTCAGTACTTC	CASSPRTLKNIQYF
TRBJ2-3	TRBV27	TRBD2	many	TGTGCCAGCACCACTCTAGCGGCAGATACGCAGTATTTT	CASTTLAADTQYF
TRBJ2-2	TRBV7-9	-	many	TGTGCCAGCAGCTCCAGGACCAGTTGGGGGGAGCTGTTTTTT	CASSSRTSWGELFF
TRBJ2-7	TRBV28	TRBD2	many	TGTGCCAGCAGTTTATGGTCGGGGGGGGCGGGCGAGCAGTACTTC	CASSLWSGGAGEQYF
TRBJ2-3	TRBV4-3	-	few	TGCGCCAGCAGCCAAGGAGGAGATACGCAGTATTTT	CASSQGGDTQYF
TRBJ1-1	TRBV7-6	-	few	TGTGCCAGCAGCTTCGCTAATTCTGAAGCTTTCTTT	CASSFANSEAFF
TRBJ2-5	TRBV28	-	many	TGTGCCAGCAGACAAGCGGGACAAAAGGCGGAGACCCAGTACTTC	CASRQAGQKAETQYF
TRBJ1-5	TRBV19	-	-	TGTGCCAGCAACCTTGGCAATCAGCCCCAGCATTTT	CASNLGNQPQHF
TRBJ1-3	TRBV9	-	few	TGTGCCAGCAGCGCAGATCAGGGCTCTGGAAACACCATATATTTT	CASSADQGSGNTIYF
TRBJ2-2	TRBV19	-	-	TGTGCCAGTAGTATAGGGACATACACCGGGGAGCTGTTTTTT	CASSIGTYTGELFF
TRBJ1-5	TRBV6-1	-	many	TGTGCCAGCAGGGGCAATCAGCCCCAGCATTTT	CASRGNQPQHF
TRBJ1-1	TRBV29-1	-	many	TGCAGCGTTGAGGGAGCCAGGACGAACACTGAAGCTTTCTTT	CSVEGARTNTEAFF
TRBJ2-4	TRBV4-3	-	few	TGCGCCAGCAGCCAAGATCCAGGGAGGGGGAACATTCAGTACTTC	CASSQDPGRGNIQYF
TRBJ2-7	TRBV6-2/TRBV6-3	-	many	TGTGCCAGCAGTTACACAGGGAGGAGTTACGAGCAGTACTTC	CASSYTGRSYEQYF
TRBJ2-5	TRBV5-8	TRBD2	few	TGTGCCAGCAGCTTCACCGGGACTAGCTACCAAGAGACCCAGTACTTC	CASSFTGTSYQETQYF
TRBJ1-1	TRBV11-2	TRBD1	-	TGTGCCAGCAGTAGGGGGCAGGTCACTGAAGCTTTCTTT	CASSRGQVTEAFF
TRBJ2-1	TRBV19	-	-	TGTGCCAGTAGTATCCCTGGAGGCGAGCAGTTCTTC	CASSIPGGEQFF
TRBJ2-5	TRBV2	-	many	TGTGCCAGCAGATCCGGGACTCGGCCAGAGACCCAGTACTTC	CASRSGTRPETQYF
TRBJ2-1	TRBV4-1	-	few	TGCGCCAGCAGCCAAGAGGAAGGCGGGCAGGGTTACAATGAGCAGTTCTTC	CASSQEEGGQGYNEQFF
TRBJ2-2	TRBV6-5	TRBD1	many	TGTGCCAGCAGATATGGACAGGTCGCCGGGGAGCTGTTTTTT	CASRYGQVAGELFF
TRBJ2-2	TRBV27	-	-	TGTGCCAGCATGAGTAGCGGAAACACCGGGGAGCTGTTTTTT	CASMSSGNTGELFF
TRBJ2-7	TRBV28	-	many	TGTGCCAGCAGTTTACCCGGCGACACCTCTCCCTACGAGCAGTACTTC	CASSLPGDTSPYEQYF
TRBJ1-1	TRBV19	-	few	TGTGCCAGTAGTAGGGGGGCAGCACCCGGGAACACTGAAGCTTTCTTT	CASSRGAAPGNTEAFF
TRBJ1-1	TRBV7-2	-	many	TGTGCCAGCATCCTACGCGGGACTGAAGCTTTCTTT	CASILRGTEAFF
TRBJ2-1	TRBV9	TRBD1	few	TGTGCCAGCAGCTTAGGACAGGGAAGTAATGAGCAGTTCTTC	CASSLGQGSNEQFF
TRBJ2-2	TRBV29-1	TRBD1	many	TGCAGCGTTGGGGACAGGGCGAACACCGGGGAGCTGTTTTTT	CSVGDRANTGELFF
TRBJ1-5	TRBV2	-	many	TGTGCCAGCAGTGAACCGGGTAACCCCAATCAGCCCCAGCATTTT	CASSEPGNPNQPQHF
TRBJ2-4	TRBV12-3/TRBV12-4	-	once	TGTGCCAGCAGTTTCTACAATAGTCAGGGCCCCAAAAACATTCAGTACTTC	CASSFYNSQGPKNIQYF
TRBJ2-1	TRBV30	TRBD2	few	TGTGCCTGGAGCCCACGACTAGCGGGAGGGCCGTACAATGAGCAGTTCTTC	CAWSPRLAGGPYNEQFF
TRBJ2-5	TRBV12-5	TRBD2	many	TGTGCTAGTCATACTAGCGGGGGGCACCAAGAGACCCAGTACTTC	CASHTSGGHQETQYF
TRBJ2-2	TRBV5-6	TRBD2	-	TGTGCCAGCAGCTTGGAGGGTAGCGGGGACACGAACACCGGGGAGCTGTTTTTT	CASSLEGSGDTNTGELFF
TRBJ2-3	TRBV28	-	many	TGTGCCAGCCAATTCGGGCGGACAAACACAGATACGCAGTATTTT	CASQFGRTNTDTQYF
TRBJ2-7	TRBV6-2/TRBV6-3	-	-	TGTGCCAGCAACTCAGAGGTGGGGCAGTACGAGCAGTACTTC	CASNSEVGQYEQYF
TRBJ2-7	TRBV6-6	TRBD2	many	TGTGCCAGCAGTTACATCCTGGCTAGCGGGGAGGAGCAGTACTTC	CASSYILASGEEQYF
TRBJ2-1	TRBV12-3/TRBV12-4	-	-	TGTGCCAGCAGTACTATCGACAATGAGCAGTTCTTC	CASSTIDNEQFF
TRBJ1-1	TRBV30	-	few	TGTGCCTGGAGTCTGGACGGGAACACTGAAGCTTTCTTT	CAWSLDGNTEAFF
TRBJ2-7	TRBV9	-	few	TGTGCCAGCAGCGAGGGAACCGGGACTGACACCTACGAGCAGTACTTC	CASSEGTGTDTYEQYF
TRBJ2-1	TRBV4-3	-	few	TGCGCCAGCAGCCAAGATCGGATGACAGGTAGTGAGCAGTTCTTC	CASSQDRMTGSEQFF
TRBJ1-4	TRBV14	-	many	TGTGCCAGCAGCTCCTACGGGCCTGCAACTAATGAAAAACTGTTTTTT	CASSSYGPATNEKLFF
TRBJ2-7	TRBV10-3	-	few	TGTGCCATCAGTAACACAACCGAAATTACCCTGGAGCAGTACTTC	CAISNTTEITLEQYF
TRBJ2-7	TRBV9	TRBD2	few	TGTGCCAGCAGCGTAGGGAGCGGGGCGTCCTACGAGCAGTACTTC	CASSVGSGASYEQYF
TRBJ2-1	TRBV7-2	TRBD2	few	TGTGCCAGCAGCCCCGGGACTACTAACTACAATGAGCAGTTCTTC	CASSPGTTNYNEQFF
TRBJ2-7	TRBV29-1	TRBD1	many	TGCAGCGTTGGACCGGGACAGGGTTATGAGCAGTACTTC	CSVGPGQGYEQYF
TRBJ1-4	TRBV4-3	-	-	TGCGCCAGCAGCCAAGTTTGGCAGCTCGGGGGTAATGAAAAACTGTTTTTT	CASSQVWQLGGNEKLFF
TRBJ2-3	TRBV12-5	TRBD2	-	TGTGCTAGTGGACAGTCCTTAGCGGGGGGGCCCCCAGATACGCAGTATTTT	CASGQSLAGGPPDTQYF
TRBJ2-3	TRBV7-6	-	-	TGTGCCAGCAGCTTAGTTAACCAGAGTGGAGATACGCAGTATTTT	CASSLVNQSGDTQYF
TRBJ1-1	TRBV12-5	-	many	TGTGCTAGTGGTTTGGGTGGGGGAGGCGTGAACACTGAAGCTTTCTTT	CASGLGGGGVNTEAFF
TRBJ2-7	TRBV7-9	-	many	TGTGCCAGCAGCTTAGAGCCCGGCTACGAGCAGTACTTC	CASSLEPGYEQYF
TRBJ2-1	TRBV4-3	TRBD1	-	TGCGCCAGCAGCCAGGACAGGGGCCTGGGCAATGAGCAGTTCTTC	CASSQDRGLGNEQFF
TRBJ2-3	TRBV29-1	-	many	TGCAGCGTTGATGCGGAGAACACAGATACGCAGTATTTT	CSVDAENTDTQYF
TRBJ2-1	TRBV23-1	-	few	TGCGCCAGCAGTCAACCAGCGCGGCGCTACAATGAGCAGTTCTTC	CASSQPARRYNEQFF
TRBJ2-1	TRBV12-5	-	many	TGTGCTAGTGGTTTAGCCGCGACTGGATCTAATGAGCAGTTCTTC	CASGLAATGSNEQFF
TRBJ2-3	TRBV6-1	-	many	TGTGCCAGCAGTGAAGGGGTGGGAAGCACAGATACGCAGTATTTT	CASSEGVGSTDTQYF
TRBJ2-7	TRBV7-9	-	few	TGTGCCAGCAGCTCAAGCCGGGGGGCGGTGTACGAGCAGTACTTC	CASSSSRGAVYEQYF